This note documents a single T cell receptor (beta chain) sequence. Its antigen is currently unknown. The germline V gene encodes CDR1 SGHTA and CDR2 FQGNSA. The CDR3 consists of 16 residues. The V and J ends lost 5 bases and 4 bases, in that order; junction bases with no gene match: 3. The data belong to a study of shared clonotypes between healthy human individuals. Findings and caveats of the study: Between a handful of donors, naive CD4 clonotypes were shared at a level of about 5.3%.

Healthy HIV-negative adults with no recent acute infections or vaccinations were recruited as donors. All the donors were Caucasian adults who lived in Nashville, Tennessee. Assay: immunoSEQ multiplex PCR; the TCRdb copy retains only in-frame clones and omits some. Among 1.4 million to 1.5 million clones listed, roughly 96% were seen once. The chain uses TRBV7-2 and TRBJ2-1; 15 bases fit TRBD2. The sequence was obtained from a man aged 25-40 years in good health. Sequencing input: naive CD4+ T cells sorted from blood. Sample subset: CD45RA+ positively selected. The CDR3 sequence: CASSTGLAGGYNEQFF. CDR3 coding DNA: TGTGCCAGCAGCACAGGACTAGCGGGAGGGTACAATGAGCAGTTCTTC.